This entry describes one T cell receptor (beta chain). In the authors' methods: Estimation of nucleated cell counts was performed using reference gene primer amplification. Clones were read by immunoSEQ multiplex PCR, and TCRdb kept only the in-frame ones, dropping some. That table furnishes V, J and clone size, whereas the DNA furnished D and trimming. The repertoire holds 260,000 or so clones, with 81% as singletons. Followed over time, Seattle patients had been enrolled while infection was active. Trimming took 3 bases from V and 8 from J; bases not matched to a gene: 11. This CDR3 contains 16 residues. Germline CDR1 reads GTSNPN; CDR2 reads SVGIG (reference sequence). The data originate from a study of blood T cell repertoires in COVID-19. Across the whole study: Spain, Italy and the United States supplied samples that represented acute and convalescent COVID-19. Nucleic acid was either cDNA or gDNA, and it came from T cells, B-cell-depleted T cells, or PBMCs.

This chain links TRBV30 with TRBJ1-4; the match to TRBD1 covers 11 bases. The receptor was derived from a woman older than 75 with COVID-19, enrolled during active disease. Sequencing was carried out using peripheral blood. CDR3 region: CAWRRGGTGGSEKLFF. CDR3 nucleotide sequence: TGTGCCTGGAGGCGGGGCGGGACAGGGGGATCGGAAAAACTGTTTTTT.